Following are 8 T cell receptor beta chains from one sample sequenced in a study of blood T cell repertoires in COVID-19 (TCRdb year 2020). The library was built by means of the immunoSEQ multiplex PCR assay. This immuneACCESS table, as held by TCRdb, lists in-frame sequences with V and J called but not all clones. Of the missing ones, under half trace to an unresolved V gene in checked studies; the others have no known cause. In this sample the table shows around 120,000 clones, more than 60% of which occur a single time. The ten biggest clones cover 2.3% of the sample. The sequencing input was peripheral blood. These receptors were collected from a man between 65 and 85 years old with acute or convalescent COVID-19.

V is TRBV5-6 and J is TRBJ1-2; 9 nucleotides align to TRBD1. The CDR3 loop spans 14 amino acids. V shed 4 bases and J 4 bases; nucleotides not matched to a gene: 5. Per the germline V gene, CDR1 is SGHDT and CDR2 is YYEEEE. CDR3 residues: CASSDDRGFYGYTF. The CDR3 bases are TGTGCCAGCAGCGATGACAGGGGGTTCTATGGCTACACCTTC.

The V and J genes are TRBV9 and TRBJ2-1; 7 bases are shared with TRBD2. This CDR3 has 15 amino acids. J lost 0 bases, V lost 3 bases, and 3 bases had no gene match. Per germline, CDR1 SGDLS and CDR2 YYNGEE. CDR3 region: CASSASGSSYNEQFF. In nucleotides, the CDR3 is TGTGCCAGCAGCGCTAGCGGTTCCTCCTACAATGAGCAGTTCTTC.

Here the CDR3 DNA reads TGCGCCAGCAGCTTGTCAGGGCCGGACTACGAGCAGTACTTC. This gives the protein CASSLSGPDYEQYF. The chain links TRBV5-1 to TRBJ2-7; TRBD1 might be the D (5 bases). This CDR3 region has 14 residues. V dropped 1 base and J dropped 3 bases, with 11 bases sitting between them. CDR1 and CDR2 from the germline V gene are SGHRS and YFSETQ.

In DNA, the CDR3 is TGCGCCAGCAGCTTGGCTCGGGGGTACTACGAGCAGTACTTC. It is translated as CASSLARGYYEQYF. This chain links TRBV5-1 with TRBJ2-7, with a weak D call TRBD2 (6 bases). Germline assignment: CDR1 SGHRS and CDR2 YFSETQ. This CDR3 is built from 14 residues. V gave up 0 bases and J gave up 3 bases, with 10 bases separating them.

This sequence joins TRBV3-1 (or the pseudogene TRBV3-2) and TRBJ1-3, with 7 positions matching TRBD1. Trimming took 4 bases from V and 0 from J; bases not matched to a gene: 6. From germline, CDR1 is LGHDT and CDR2 YNNKEL (reference sequence). CDR3 size: 16 residues. CDR3 in amino acids: CASSPTGTASGNTIYF. The CDR3, as DNA: TGTGCCAGCAGCCCTACCGGGACAGCCTCTGGAAACACCATATATTTT.

The sample holds one count of this clone. This chain uses TRBV23-1 with TRBJ1-2; TRBD1 is a possible D gene (5 bases). TRBV23-1 is an ORF; its function is uncertain. Trimming removed 4 bases from V and 2 bases from J, with 8 bases in between. The CDR3 length is 13 residues. The CDR3 DNA sequence: TGCGCCAGCAGTCCCGACAGAAACTATGGCTACACCTTC. Protein: CASSPDRNYGYTF.

This chain links TRBV29-1 with TRBJ2-5, with D maybe TRBD1 (7 bases). V dropped 7 bases and J dropped 1 base, with 10 bases sitting between them. The CDR3 runs to 12 residues. Germline V CDR1 and CDR2: SQVTM, ANQGSEA. DNA of the CDR3: TGCAGCGCGGGGGACAGCCAAGAGACCCAGTACTTC. Protein product: CSAGDSQETQYF.

This clone has a handful of counts. Other DNA sequences from this sample encode an identical CDR3 as well. The CDR3 nucleotides read TGTGCCAGCAGTATACAGGGCAACACTGAAGCTTTCTTT. Residues: CASSIQGNTEAFF. The J gene is TRBJ1-1, the V gene TRBV27, with a weak D call TRBD1 (6 bases). Germline CDR1 is MNHEY and CDR2 is SMNVEV (reference sequence). Trimming shortened V by 5 bases and J by 2 bases, and 9 bases separated the two germline ends. This CDR3 contains 13 residues.